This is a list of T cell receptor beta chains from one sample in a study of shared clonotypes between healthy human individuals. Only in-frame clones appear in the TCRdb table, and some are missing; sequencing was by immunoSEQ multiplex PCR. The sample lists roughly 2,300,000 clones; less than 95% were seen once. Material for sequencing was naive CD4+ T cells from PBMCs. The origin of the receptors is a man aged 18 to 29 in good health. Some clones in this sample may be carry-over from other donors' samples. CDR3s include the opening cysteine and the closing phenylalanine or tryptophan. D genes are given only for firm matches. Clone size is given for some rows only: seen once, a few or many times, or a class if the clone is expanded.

CDR3 DNA: TGTGCCAGCTCACCACAGGCAGGCACCTACGAGCAGTACTTC
CDR3 protein: CASSPQAGTYEQYF
clone size: -
CDR3 length: 14
J gene: TRBJ2-7
V gene: TRBV18
D gene: -

CDR3 DNA: TGTGCCAGCTCACGGACAGGGGGCTGGGAGACCCAGTACTTC
CDR3 protein: CASSRTGGWETQYF
clone size: -
CDR3 length: 14
J gene: TRBJ2-5
V gene: TRBV18
D gene: TRBD1

CDR3 DNA: TGTGCCAGCAGCTTAAGTGCACTAGCGGGAACGGATGAGCAGTTCTTC
CDR3 protein: CASSLSALAGTDEQFF
clone size: -
CDR3 length: 16
J gene: TRBJ2-1
V gene: TRBV11-3
D gene: TRBD2

CDR3 DNA: TGTGCCAGTAGTATATCACGACAGCTGAACACTGAAGCTTTCTTT
CDR3 protein: CASSISRQLNTEAFF
clone size: -
CDR3 length: 15
J gene: TRBJ1-1
V gene: TRBV19
D gene: -

CDR3 DNA: TGCGCCAGCAGCTTCACAGGGGGCGGTAATCAGCCCCAGCATTTT
CDR3 protein: CASSFTGGGNQPQHF
clone size: -
CDR3 length: 15
J gene: TRBJ1-5
V gene: TRBV5-1
D gene: TRBD1

CDR3 DNA: TGCGCCAGCAGCTTGGGTGGGGCGGGTTCGAACACCGGGGAGCTGTTTTTT
CDR3 protein: CASSLGGAGSNTGELFF
clone size: -
CDR3 length: 17
J gene: TRBJ2-2
V gene: TRBV5-1
D gene: -

CDR3 DNA: TGTGCCAGCAGCCGCCCGGGAGCCGGGGAGCTGTTTTTT
CDR3 protein: CASSRPGAGELFF
clone size: -
CDR3 length: 13
J gene: TRBJ2-2
V gene: TRBV27
D gene: -

CDR3 DNA: TGCGCCAGCAGCTTGGCCGTGGGGCCAGGATCCCCGGGAGAGCAGTACTTC
CDR3 protein: CASSLAVGPGSPGEQYF
clone size: -
CDR3 length: 17
J gene: TRBJ2-7
V gene: TRBV5-1
D gene: -

CDR3 DNA: TGTGCCAGCAGCGTCGACAGAAACTATGGCTACACCTTC
CDR3 protein: CASSVDRNYGYTF
clone size: -
CDR3 length: 13
J gene: TRBJ1-2
V gene: TRBV9
D gene: -

CDR3 DNA: TGCAGCGTGTGGACTAGCGGCAACAATGAGCAGTTCTTC
CDR3 protein: CSVWTSGNNEQFF
clone size: -
CDR3 length: 13
J gene: TRBJ2-1
V gene: TRBV29-1
D gene: TRBD2

CDR3 DNA: TGTGCCAAAGTCGGGGCGGGAGTCTGTCAGGGACCGCGAAAAGAGACCCAGTACTTC
CDR3 protein: CAKVGAGVCQGPRKETQYF
clone size: once
CDR3 length: 19
J gene: TRBJ2-5
V gene: TRBV19
D gene: TRBD2

CDR3 DNA: TGTGCCAGCAGCTTAGCCACACAGAGCTCCTACGAGCAGTACTTC
CDR3 protein: CASSLATQSSYEQYF
clone size: once
CDR3 length: 15
J gene: TRBJ2-7
V gene: TRBV11-2
D gene: -

CDR3 DNA: TGCGCCAGCAGACACACCGGGACAGGGGGATCACCCCTCCACTTT
CDR3 protein: CASRHTGTGGSPLHF
clone size: -
CDR3 length: 15
J gene: TRBJ1-6
V gene: TRBV5-1
D gene: TRBD1

CDR3 DNA: TGCGCCAGCAGCCAAGATCTGGCAGGACCCTACGAGCAGTACTTC
CDR3 protein: CASSQDLAGPYEQYF
clone size: -
CDR3 length: 15
J gene: TRBJ2-7
V gene: TRBV4-3
D gene: -

CDR3 DNA: TGTGCCAGCAGTTCCCGACTAGCGAAAGACTACAATGAGCAGTTCTTC
CDR3 protein: CASSSRLAKDYNEQFF
clone size: -
CDR3 length: 16
J gene: TRBJ2-1
V gene: TRBV6-5
D gene: TRBD2

CDR3 DNA: TGTGCCAGCAGCCTACCGCAGGGGTCTAACTATGGCTACACCTTC
CDR3 protein: CASSLPQGSNYGYTF
clone size: -
CDR3 length: 15
J gene: TRBJ1-2
V gene: TRBV2
D gene: -

CDR3 DNA: TGTGCCAGCAACCCGACTAGCACCAACTCCTACAATGAGCAGTTCTTC
CDR3 protein: CASNPTSTNSYNEQFF
clone size: -
CDR3 length: 16
J gene: TRBJ2-1
V gene: TRBV9
D gene: TRBD2

CDR3 DNA: TGTGCCAGCAGCTTAGATATCCGGCGGGAGACCCAGTACTTC
CDR3 protein: CASSLDIRRETQYF
clone size: -
CDR3 length: 14
J gene: TRBJ2-5
V gene: TRBV11-2
D gene: -

CDR3 DNA: TGTGCCAGCAGCGTAGGGGGCGGGTCCTACGAGCAGTACTTC
CDR3 protein: CASSVGGGSYEQYF
clone size: -
CDR3 length: 14
J gene: TRBJ2-7
V gene: TRBV13
D gene: TRBD1

CDR3 DNA: TGCAGCGCCGAGCGGGGGAAAAGAAATGAGCAGTTCTTC
CDR3 protein: CSAERGKRNEQFF
clone size: -
CDR3 length: 13
J gene: TRBJ2-1
V gene: TRBV29-1
D gene: TRBD2

CDR3 DNA: TGCGCCAGCAGCCAGGTGGGGTCGGCAGATACGCAGTATTTT
CDR3 protein: CASSQVGSADTQYF
clone size: -
CDR3 length: 14
J gene: TRBJ2-3
V gene: TRBV4-1
D gene: -

CDR3 DNA: TGCGCCAGCGCCTGGAGTGATAGCTCTGGGGCCAACGTCCTGACTTTC
CDR3 protein: CASAWSDSSGANVLTF
clone size: -
CDR3 length: 16
J gene: TRBJ2-6
V gene: TRBV5-1
D gene: -

CDR3 DNA: TGTGCCAGCAGTCAGGGGACAGGGGGCTACACCTTC
CDR3 protein: CASSQGTGGYTF
clone size: -
CDR3 length: 12
J gene: TRBJ1-2
V gene: TRBV6-4
D gene: TRBD1

CDR3 DNA: TGTGCCAGCAGCTCGTACAAAAGATATGGCTACACCTTC
CDR3 protein: CASSSYKRYGYTF
clone size: -
CDR3 length: 13
J gene: TRBJ1-2
V gene: TRBV11-2
D gene: -

CDR3 DNA: TGTGCCAGCAGCTTAGCGGGGCTGAGCGGGGAGCTGTTTTTT
CDR3 protein: CASSLAGLSGELFF
clone size: -
CDR3 length: 14
J gene: TRBJ2-2
V gene: TRBV11-3
D gene: -

CDR3 DNA: TGTGCCAGCAGCGTACCGGCAGGTGAGCAGTTCTTC
CDR3 protein: CASSVPAGEQFF
clone size: -
CDR3 length: 12
J gene: TRBJ2-1
V gene: TRBV9
D gene: -

CDR3 DNA: TGTGCCAGCTCACCAAGGGAGTTCGCCGGGGAGCTGTTTTTT
CDR3 protein: CASSPREFAGELFF
clone size: -
CDR3 length: 14
J gene: TRBJ2-2
V gene: TRBV18
D gene: -

CDR3 DNA: TGTGCCAGCAGAGAACAGGGAGCAGATACGCAGTATTTT
CDR3 protein: CASREQGADTQYF
clone size: -
CDR3 length: 13
J gene: TRBJ2-3
V gene: TRBV6-5
D gene: -

CDR3 DNA: TGTGCCAGCAGCCCGACGACAGGGGTAACGGAGCAGTTCTTC
CDR3 protein: CASSPTTGVTEQFF
clone size: -
CDR3 length: 14
J gene: TRBJ2-1
V gene: TRBV7-3
D gene: TRBD1

CDR3 DNA: TGTGCCAGCAGTTTGGGGGGGCCCAAGTACGAGCAGTACTTC
CDR3 protein: CASSLGGPKYEQYF
clone size: -
CDR3 length: 14
J gene: TRBJ2-7
V gene: TRBV28
D gene: -

CDR3 DNA: TGTGCCAGCAGTACCCTAGAGGCAGATACGCAGTATTTT
CDR3 protein: CASSTLEADTQYF
clone size: -
CDR3 length: 13
J gene: TRBJ2-3
V gene: TRBV2
D gene: -

CDR3 DNA: TGTGCCAGCAGCTCGGGACAAAAAAATGAAAAACTGTTTTTT
CDR3 protein: CASSSGQKNEKLFF
clone size: -
CDR3 length: 14
J gene: TRBJ1-4
V gene: TRBV7-6
D gene: -

CDR3 DNA: TGTGCCAACATACTTTTCGACAGGGCCAGCTATGGCTACACCTTC
CDR3 protein: CANILFDRASYGYTF
clone size: -
CDR3 length: 15
J gene: TRBJ1-2
V gene: TRBV21-1
D gene: -

CDR3 DNA: TGTGCCAGCAGCTTAGTCTTGGGGCAGGGCTGGGAGACCCAGTACTTC
CDR3 protein: CASSLVLGQGWETQYF
clone size: -
CDR3 length: 16
J gene: TRBJ2-5
V gene: TRBV7-9
D gene: -

CDR3 DNA: TGTGCCAGCAGCCGATGGGACAGGGGGCTCACCGGGGAGCTGTTTTTT
CDR3 protein: CASSRWDRGLTGELFF
clone size: once
CDR3 length: 16
J gene: TRBJ2-2
V gene: TRBV11-3
D gene: TRBD1

CDR3 DNA: TGCGCCAGCAGCGAGGGACAGGGAGGTGAAGCTTTCTTT
CDR3 protein: CASSEGQGGEAFF
clone size: -
CDR3 length: 13
J gene: TRBJ1-1
V gene: TRBV5-1
D gene: TRBD1